This T cell receptor (beta chain) was sequenced for a study of human T cells and chemical hapten exposure (dated by TCRdb to the early 2020s). Concerning the study at large: The libraries were sequenced as a pool, and the TCR yield per sample differed mostly because of small variations in library volumes within the pool. In alopecia patients, the study followed how the peripheral blood TCR repertoire changed in vivo over primary and secondary sensitization to diphenylcyclopropenone (DPC), a hapten. For every blood RNA sample, sequencing covered both the TCR alpha and TCR beta chains.

Total RNA was isolated from unfractionated whole blood collected in Tempus Blood RNA tubes. As TCR sequencing controls, five healthy volunteers were used, with blood taken at day 0, 2 weeks and 6 weeks. Points the paper makes about the study in general: DPC sensitization did not change the number of TCRs with a frequency above 1 in 1000, and there was no evidence of changes in global repertoire structure. After repeated subsampling, changes were observed in the strength of the expansion versus patch-test correlation and in the threshold at which the correlation became significant.

Libraries were made using 5' RACE. The sequencing machine was an Illumina MiSeq. Library preparation attached unique molecular identifiers to individual cDNA molecules for quantitative, reproducible TCR counting. The authors' analysis ran thus. A median of around 96,000 TCRs per sample was observed, with a range of 23,224 to 690,600. The Decombinator software suite was used to annotate V, J and CDR3 in the TCR reads. For PS versus PT1 abundance plots, all samples were subsampled to the same number of TCRs (28,000). Expanded TCRs were defined as absent before sensitization and observed at least eight times at the 2-week time point. TCRdb trimmed the raw reads at Q25, called clones with MiXCR and kept productive beta chains. Every entry covers one CDR3 protein and lists the most common genes and DNA from its rows. What appears here as the V and J calls and clone size reflects TCRdb's work, not the paper's. The sample data list approximately 140,000 distinct CDR3 sequences, and 4.1% of these were observed just once. The ten largest clones represent around 1.4% of the sample.

CDR1 and CDR2 were assigned from the germline V gene as SGHRS and YFSETQ. V drops 5 bases and J drops 3 bases, leaving 15 bases in between. The CDR3 starts with the cysteine, ends with the phenylalanine, and has 15 residues. Only the CDR3 region is kept as DNA, spanning 45 bases read in frame from base 1. This clonotype was seen ten or more times. The antigen it recognizes is unknown. No per-base quality is available; no much larger clone lies one base away. This chain joins TRBV5-1 to TRBJ2-1; 6 matching bases give a weak D call of TRBD1. The sequence was collected from a female donor in good health. The CDR3 region: CASRDSLSSYNEQFF. The sequence in DNA is TGCGCCAGCAGGGACAGCCTCAGTAGCTACAATGAGCAGTTCTTC.